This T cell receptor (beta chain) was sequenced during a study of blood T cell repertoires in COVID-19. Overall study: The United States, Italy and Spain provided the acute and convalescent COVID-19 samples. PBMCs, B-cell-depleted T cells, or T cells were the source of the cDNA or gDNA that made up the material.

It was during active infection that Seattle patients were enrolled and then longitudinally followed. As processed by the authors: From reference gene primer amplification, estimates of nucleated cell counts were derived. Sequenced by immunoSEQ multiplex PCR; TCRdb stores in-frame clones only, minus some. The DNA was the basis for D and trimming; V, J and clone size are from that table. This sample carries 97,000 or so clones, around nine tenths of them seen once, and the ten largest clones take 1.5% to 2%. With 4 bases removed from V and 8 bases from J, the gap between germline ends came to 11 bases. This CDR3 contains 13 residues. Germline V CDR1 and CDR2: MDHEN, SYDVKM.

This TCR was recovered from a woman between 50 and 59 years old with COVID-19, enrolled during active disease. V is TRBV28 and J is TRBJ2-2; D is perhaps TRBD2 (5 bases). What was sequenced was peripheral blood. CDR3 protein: CASSSPGKGELFF. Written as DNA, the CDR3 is TGTGCCAGCAGTTCACCGGGAAAAGGGGAGCTGTTTTTT.